This T cell receptor beta chain was captured in a study of identical twins. Study-level points and caveats: Excess twin sharing in beta out-of-frame sequences was weaker.

In the case of this clonotype: The antigen is unknown.

TCRdb passed the 5' RACE reads through MiXCR, listing each CDR3 protein once. The sample holds about 570,000 distinct CDR3 sequences, more than 9% seen once. The sample was also reused in another study, on yellow fever vaccine responses in identical twins.

The specimen sequenced was PBMCs. This clonotype originated in a woman between 18 and 29 years old in good health.

CDR3 coding DNA: TGCAGCGTCCGCAGGGGAGGAGATACGCAGTATTTT. Protein product: CSVRRGGDTQYF. V usage is TRBV29-1 and J usage is TRBJ2-3; D possibly uses TRBD1 or TRBD2 (6 bases each). V lost 6 bases and J lost 5, with 12 bases in between. The V gene's germline CDR1 is SQVTM and CDR2 ANQGSEA. This CDR3 region has 12 residues.